One and the same sample provided the 2 T cell receptor beta chains below, sequenced in a study of CD8+ T cells in alopecia areata. As the sequencing template, cDNA was produced by extracting RNA and reverse transcribing it. The repertoire was sequenced with immunoSEQ multiplex PCR; TCRdb's copy has only in-frame clones and lacks some. The sample lists 8,000 or so clones, over 65% seen once, with approximately 2.9% in the top ten. For about five of the biomarker-study patients, the CD4+ cells were further sorted so as to obtain CD25+CD127- cells. Material for sequencing was CD4+ Tregs sorted from blood. The source is a human donor with alopecia areata.

The J gene is TRBJ2-1, the V gene TRBV7-2, with 7 bases fitting TRBD1. This CDR3 is built from 15 residues. Trimming at V came to 2 bases and at J to 3 bases, leaving 4 bases not matched to a gene. CDR1 is SGHTA, CDR2 FQGNSA, per germline. The CDR3 sequence: CASSLRRGRYNEQFF. The CDR3 bases are TGTGCCAGCAGCTTACGTAGGGGGCGCTACAATGAGCAGTTCTTC.

The chain joins TRBV6-6 to TRBJ2-2; 10 bases agree with TRBD2. V was pared by 7 bases and J by 6 bases, with 8 bases of the junction left unmatched. CDR1 MNHNY and CDR2 SVGAGI come from the germline V gene (reference sequence). The CDR3 loop spans 15 amino acids. The CDR3 sequence: CASKPPSGGSGELFF. The CDR3 DNA reads TGTGCCAGCAAGCCGCCTAGCGGGGGTTCCGGGGAGCTGTTTTTT.